Below are 15 T cell receptor beta chains sequenced from a single sample in a study of PD-L1 blockade in urothelial cancer. Here immunoSEQ multiplex PCR was the method, and the copy in TCRdb shows in-frame clones only, minus some. The sample consists of some 32,000 clones, 75% to 85% of them appearing once. Sequenced here: PBMCs, sampled around atezolizumab (anti-PD-L1) treatment. These receptors originate from a man in his 60s with urothelial cancer.

The chain carries TRBV6-1 and TRBJ1-5; 7 bases agree with TRBD1. V was clipped by 6 bases and J by 7 bases; unmatched bases: 9. Germline V CDR1 and CDR2: MNHNS, SASEGT. The CDR3 contains 14 residues. In nucleotides, the CDR3 is TGTGCCAGCAGGGGGGCGGACAGGCGGCAGCCCCAGCATTTT. As protein: CASRGADRRQPQHF.

The rearrangement joins TRBV2 to TRBJ2-7; TRBD2 aligns across 7 bases. The CDR3 loop spans 16 amino acids. V was clipped by 6 bases and J by 5 bases; unmatched bases: 16. The germline V gene encodes CDR1 SNHLY and CDR2 FYNNEI. This chain's CDR3 is CASRNGNRAAGDEQYF. As DNA, the CDR3 is TGTGCCAGCAGGAACGGAAACCGGGCCGCGGGGGACGAGCAGTACTTC.

The DNA for the CDR3 is TGCGCCAGCAGCAACGGACTAGCGGGAGCGGTTCAAGAGACCCAGTACTTC. It codes for CASSNGLAGAVQETQYF. The chain joins TRBV5-1 to TRBJ2-5; 13 bases match TRBD2. This CDR3 is 17 amino acids long. Trimming removed 4 bases from V and 2 bases from J; junction bases left unmatched: 8. Per the germline V gene, CDR1 is SGHRS and CDR2 is YFSETQ.

As concerns this clone: One end of the junction varies from germline; a read error may be responsible. The chain has TRBV7-7 and TRBJ2-1; TRBD1 matches 7 bases. Germline CDR1 and CDR2: SSHAT and FNYEAQ (reference sequence). The CDR3 is 14 residues long. The CDR3 DNA follows: TGTGCTAGCAGCTTCCGAGGGGGCAACAATGAGCAGTTCTTC. Translated: CASSFRGGNNEQFF. Looking up the rest from reference TRBV7-7 and TRBJ2-1 gives the full variable domain: GAGVSQSPRYKVTKRGQDVTLRCDPISSHATLYWYQQALGQGPEFLTYFNYEAQPDKSGLPSDRFSAERPEGSISTLTIQRTEQRDSAMYRCASSFRGGNNEQFFGPGTRLTVL.

The chain links TRBV7-9 to TRBJ2-1, with a weak D call TRBD2 (7 bases). The CDR3 is 12 amino acids. The germline V gene has CDR1 SEHNR and CDR2 FQNEAQ (reference sequence). Trimming removed 1 base at V and 14 bases at J, with 12 bases between. The CDR3 loop reads CASSLGGRGEFF. The DNA for the CDR3 is TGTGCCAGCAGCTTAGGAGGGAGGGGGGAGTTCTTC.

The chain recombines TRBV2 with TRBJ2-1, with a weak D call TRBD1 (5 bases). The CDR3 has 15 amino acids. V gave up 6 bases and J gave up 4 bases, with 16 bases separating them. The germline V gene encodes CDR1 SNHLY and CDR2 FYNNEI. The DNA for the CDR3 is TGTGCCAGCAGACCGCTAGGGGTAGGGTACAATGAGCAGTTCTTC. It specifies CASRPLGVGYNEQFF.

The chain uses TRBV29-1 and TRBJ2-3; 9 bases are shared with TRBD2. Germline V gene sequence: CDR1 SQVTM, CDR2 ANQGSEA. The ends lost 3 bases at V and 6 bases at J; junction bases unmatched: 7. This CDR3 has 14 amino acids. CDR3 bases: TGCAGCGTTGACTGGCGGGGGGGCTTCGATACGCAGTATTTT. This translates into CSVDWRGGFDTQYF.

This clone counts as large. This chain joins TRBV14 and TRBJ1-6; possible D gene TRBD1, 5 bases. Germline V gene data show CDR1 as SGHDN and CDR2 as FVKESK. V was cut by 0 bases and J by 10 bases, with 13 bases left in between. The CDR3 runs to 15 residues. The CDR3 nucleotides read TGTGCCAGCAGCCAAGATCCCGCAGGGAAATCACCCCTCCACTTT. Translated, it gives CASSQDPAGKSPLHF.

This clone was observed a handful of times. This rearrangement joins TRBV11-3 to TRBJ2-1; TRBD2 might be the D (6 bases). Trimming stripped 4 bases from V and 0 bases from J, with 13 bases between. The CDR3 extends over 16 amino acids. From germline, CDR1 is SGHNT and CDR2 YENEEA. DNA of the CDR3: TGTGCCAGCAGCTCCTCGGGACTCAGCTCCTACAATGAGCAGTTCTTC. Amino acids: CASSSSGLSSYNEQFF.

This chain connects TRBV30 to TRBJ2-1; D uncertain. The CDR3 is 16 amino acids. The germline V gene has CDR1 GTSNPN and CDR2 SVGIG (reference sequence). V dropped 0 bases and J dropped 10 bases, with 22 bases sitting between them. CDR3 sequence reads: CAWSVLARTMSAEQFF. The CDR3 nucleotides are TGTGCCTGGAGTGTACTCGCAAGAACAATGAGCGCAGAGCAGTTCTTC.

The chain employs TRBV5-1 and TRBJ1-2; D possibly corresponds to TRBD1 (6 bases). The CDR3 has 13 residues. Trimming removed 4 bases from V and 11 bases from J, with 18 bases in between. Germline lookup yields CDR1 SGHRS and CDR2 YFSETQ. CDR3 in amino acids: CASSTEQGLGYTF. DNA of the CDR3: TGCGCCAGCAGCACAGAACAGGGCCTTGGTTACACCTTC.

The genes are TRBV5-1 and TRBJ2-1; tentative D call: TRBD2 (5 bases). V lost 0 bases and J lost 6, with 10 bases in between. The CDR3 consists of 14 residues. Germline V gene sequence: CDR1 SGHRS, CDR2 YFSETQ. The CDR3 reads CASSLDAGLNEQFF. CDR3 coding DNA: TGCGCCAGCAGCTTGGATGCGGGCCTCAATGAGCAGTTCTTC.

The genes are TRBV30 and TRBJ2-5, with 8 bases lining up with TRBD2. This CDR3 comprises 13 residues. The J segment lost 2 bases and the V segment lost 1 base, leaving 0 bases of the junction unmatched. Germline CDR1 GTSNPN, CDR2 SVGIG (reference sequence). This chain's CDR3 is CAWSAGGQETQYF. For the CDR3, the DNA is TGTGCCTGGAGTGCGGGGGGGCAAGAGACCCAGTACTTC.

Points on this clone: The sample has other DNA sequences that encode this CDR3 too. This chain links TRBV5-1 with TRBJ2-7; D is ambiguous. The CDR3 covers 13 residues. The germline V gene has CDR1 SGHRS and CDR2 YFSETQ. Between the trimmed V and J ends, which lost 1 base and 1 base, there was a span of 6 bases. The CDR3 nucleotides are TGCGCCAGCAGCTTGACTGGTTCCTACGAGCAGTACTTC. This encodes CASSLTGSYEQYF.

The V gene is TRBV11-2, the J gene TRBJ2-7; possibly TRBD1 for D (5 bases). Germline V gives CDR1 SGHAT, CDR2 FQNNGV. The CDR3 extends over 16 amino acids. V gave up 4 bases and J gave up 4 bases, with 20 bases separating them. The CDR3 loop is CASSSTSGQNGYEQYF. As DNA, the CDR3 is TGTGCCAGCAGCTCCACCTCCGGACAAAACGGGTACGAGCAGTACTTC.